Following are 13 T cell receptor beta chains from one sample sequenced in a study of PD-1 blockade in mismatch repair-deficient tumors. Libraries were prepared by immunoSEQ multiplex PCR; TCRdb keeps only in-frame clonotypes and omits some of them. The sample has about 120,000 clones; 60% to 85% are singletons. The sequenced sample was peripheral blood, obtained approximately 60 weeks after starting pembrolizumab. The receptors shown here come from an adult with mismatch repair-deficient cancer.

The chain couples TRBV7-9 to TRBJ2-7; D remains unclear. Per the germline V gene, CDR1 is SEHNR and CDR2 is FQNEAQ (reference sequence). V was pared by 4 bases and J by 6 bases, with 7 bases between. The CDR3 has 11 amino acids. The CDR3 DNA follows: TGTGCCAGCAGCTACGGTAGCGAGCAGTACTTC. This encodes CASSYGSEQYF.

This clone has ten or more counts. This chain uses TRBV6-1 with TRBJ2-2; 10 nucleotides line up with TRBD2. Germline V lookup: CDR1 MNHNS, CDR2 SASEGT. The CDR3 extends over 16 amino acids. With 2 bases clipped from V and 5 bases from J, the junction kept 5 bases outside the gene matches. This CDR3 is CASSELAGVGTGELFF. The CDR3 coding sequence is TGTGCCAGCAGTGAACTAGCGGGAGTTGGTACCGGGGAGCTGTTTTTT.

This clone has only one observation. The chain joins TRBV5-1 to TRBJ2-7, with 9 bases matching TRBD1. With V trimmed by 2 bases and J by 3 bases, 9 bases remained unmatched. Germline V gives CDR1 SGHRS, CDR2 YFSETQ. This CDR3 contains 16 residues. In nucleotides, the CDR3 is TGCGCCAGCAGCTTTCGGGGGACAGGGACCGACTACGAGCAGTACTTC. It is translated as CASSFRGTGTDYEQYF.

The chain is built from TRBV7-9 and TRBJ1-2; tentatively, D is TRBD1 (5 bases). The germline V gene encodes CDR1 SEHNR and CDR2 FQNEAQ (reference sequence). The CDR3 is made up of 15 amino acids. V lost 4 bases and J 0 bases, leaving 12 bases between the germline ends. In nucleotides, the CDR3 is TGTGCCAGCAGCTCAACAGGACTATCTAACTATGGCTACACCTTC. Protein sequence: CASSSTGLSNYGYTF. The full variable domain, rest sourced from reference TRBV7-9 and TRBJ1-2, is DTGVSQNPRHKITKRGQNVTFRCDPISEHNRLYWYRQTLGQGPEFLTYFQNEAQLEKSRLLSDRFSAERPKGSFSTLEIQRTEQGDSAMYLCASSSTGLSNYGYTFGSGTRLTVV.

V is TRBV27 and J is TRBJ2-7; 11 bases map to TRBD2. There are 19 residues in the CDR3. Germline assignment: CDR1 MNHEY and CDR2 SMNVEV (reference sequence). Trimming removed 2 bases from V and 0 bases from J; junction bases left unmatched: 12. The CDR3 DNA is TGTGCCAGCAGTTTACTAGGGACTAGCGGATCATCCTACTCCTACGAGCAGTACTTC. Its protein is CASSLLGTSGSSYSYEQYF.

The chain joins TRBV11-1 to TRBJ2-7; TRBD2 matches 7 bases. Per the germline V gene, CDR1 is SGHAT and CDR2 is FQDESV (reference sequence). The CDR3 covers 14 residues. Trimming took 5 bases from V and 4 from J; bases not matched to a gene: 8. CDR3 loop: CASSRAGVGYEQYF. The CDR3 DNA is TGTGCCAGCAGCCGCGCGGGGGTGGGTTACGAGCAGTACTTC. Looking up the rest from reference TRBV11-1 and TRBJ2-7 gives the full variable domain: EAEVAQSPRYKITEKSQAVAFWCDPISGHATLYWYRQILGQGPELLVQFQDESVVDDSQLPKDRFSAERLKGVDSTLKIQPAELGDSAMYLCASSRAGVGYEQYFGPGTRLTVT.

This clone was detected only a few times. V gene TRBV29-1 combines with J gene TRBJ1-1; D perhaps matches TRBD1 (5 bases). CDR1 and CDR2 from the germline V gene are SQVTM and ANQGSEA. The length of the CDR3 is 12 residues. V lost 8 bases and J lost 5, with 15 bases in between. Here the CDR3 reads CSLGDQGTEAFF. The CDR3 DNA reads TGCAGCTTGGGGGATCAAGGAACTGAAGCTTTCTTT.

The chain joins TRBV14 to TRBJ1-4, with TRBD1 identical over 10 bases. The ends lost 1 base at V and 8 bases at J; junction bases unmatched: 7. Germline V lookup: CDR1 SGHDN, CDR2 FVKESK. The CDR3 runs 16 residues. The CDR3 loop reads CASSQVGTGEIEKLFF. As DNA, the CDR3 is TGTGCCAGCAGCCAAGTTGGGACAGGGGAGATCGAAAAACTGTTTTTT.

The V gene is TRBV2, the J gene TRBJ2-7; TRBD2 matches 8 bases. The germline gives CDR1 SNHLY, CDR2 FYNNEI. Trimming at V came to 5 bases and at J to 5 bases, leaving 2 bases not matched to a gene. This CDR3 has 12 amino acids. This CDR3 reads CASSIGGDEQYF. Here the CDR3 DNA reads TGTGCCAGCAGTATCGGGGGGGACGAGCAGTACTTC.

V gene TRBV6-6 combines with J gene TRBJ1-2; TRBD1 is a possible D gene (6 bases). This CDR3 comprises 16 residues. The germline V gene has CDR1 MNHNY and CDR2 SVGAGI (reference sequence). Trimming cost V 4 bases and J 0 bases, with 15 bases left between them. The CDR3 loop is CASSSSRDKSNYGYTF. The CDR3 DNA reads TGTGCCAGCAGTTCTTCCCGGGACAAGTCTAACTATGGCTACACCTTC.

This clone was seen ten or more times. This chain connects TRBV7-9 to TRBJ2-1; D unclear. CDR1 is SEHNR, CDR2 FQNEAQ, per germline (reference sequence). Deletions cut 3 bases from V and 3 bases from J, with 3 bases between. This CDR3 comprises 12 residues. The DNA for the CDR3 is TGTGCCAGCAGCTTTGACTACAATGAGCAGTTCTTC. This gives the protein CASSFDYNEQFF.

V and J are TRBV9 and TRBJ2-2; D is undetermined. The CDR3 has 14 residues. Trimming took off 7 bases at V and 3 bases at J, with 13 bases between the two ends. Germline CDR1 SGDLS, CDR2 YYNGEE. The CDR3: CASRLGLYTGELFF. CDR3 sequence (DNA): TGTGCCAGCCGCCTAGGGCTTTACACCGGGGAGCTGTTTTTT.

The chain uses TRBV6-1 and TRBJ2-3; TRBD2 might be the D (5 bases). V gave up 3 bases and J gave up 4 bases, with 14 bases separating them. CDR3 length equals 15 residues. Per the germline V gene, CDR1 is MNHNS and CDR2 is SASEGT. The CDR3: CASSDIGKSADTQYF. CDR3 in DNA: TGTGCCAGCAGTGATATCGGGAAAAGTGCAGATACGCAGTATTTT.